This T cell receptor beta chain originates from a study of T cells after yellow fever vaccination. In the study overall: SMART-Seq v4 Ultra Low Input served to prepare low-cell-number fractions. Overall study results and limits: Clones from primary vaccination mostly reappeared after the booster (approximately 95% CD4, roughly 87% CD8).

This clonotype was picked up many times. TCRdb ran MiXCR on the 5' RACE reads and lists one entry per CDR3 protein. The sample contains approximately 32,000 distinct CDR3 sequences, 10% to 13% of which appear only once. The sample here was PBMCs, either bulk or a sorted T-cell subset (CD4+, CD8+, memory, or dextramer-sorted; not recorded which), taken roughly 15 days after the first yellow fever vaccination. The TCR was taken from a man younger than 35 who received the YFV17D yellow fever vaccine.

The CDR3 here is CASSLYPGDYEQYV. DNA of the CDR3: TGTGCCAGCAGCTTGTACCCCGGGGACTACGAGCAGTACGTC. The chain recombines TRBV5-6 with TRBJ2-7, with a tentative D call TRBD2 (5 bases). Germline lookup yields CDR1 SGHDT and CDR2 YYEEEE. The V gene lost 1 base and the J gene lost 3 bases, with 11 bases spanning the gap. The CDR3 covers 14 residues.